This T cell receptor beta chain was recovered during a study of response to subunit inactivated influenza vaccine. Study results and caveats: Few additional T cells are recruited per seasonal influenza vaccination, authors suggested.

This clonotype was detected only a few times. What it binds is unknown. The V and J ends lost 3 bases and 6 bases respectively, with 3 bases between them. Germline V gene sequence: CDR1 ENHRY, CDR2 SYGVKD. The CDR3 consists of 11 residues. TCRdb itself ran the RT-PCR reads through MiXCR, one entry per CDR3 protein. This table has roughly 710,000 distinct CDR3 sequences, approximately 14% appearing once. V usage is TRBV10-3 and J usage is TRBJ1-5; no firm D call. The sequencing here drew on PBMCs from blood, taken 14 days before vaccination. This sequence originates from a man in his forties or fifties who received an inactivated influenza vaccine. CDR3 bases: TGTGCCATCAGTGAAAGTCAGCCCCAGCATTTT. Amino acid sequence: CAISESQPQHF.